The 29 T cell receptor beta chains below come from one sample, sequenced in a study of Graves' ophthalmopathy and Graves' hyperthyroidism. RNA transcripts were the source from which TCR beta CDR3 regions were amplified. HTBI primers were used in a first-round RT-PCR, which preceded a second-round multiplex PCR. TCRdb passed the multiplex PCR reads through MiXCR, listing each CDR3 protein once. Counted here are about 740,000 distinct CDR3 sequences, approximately 40% occurring once; the ten biggest clones make up approximately 46%. Sequenced material: peripheral blood. These TCRs come from an adult man with Graves' ophthalmopathy.

The chain has TRBV11-2 and TRBJ2-5, with D maybe TRBD2 (6 bases). The germline gives CDR1 SGHAT, CDR2 FQNNGV. Between the trimmed V and J ends, which lost 0 bases and 5 bases, there was a span of 16 bases. The CDR3 consists of 16 residues. The DNA for the CDR3 is TGTGCCAGCAGCTTAGATGCGGGACTTAGTGGGGAGACCCAGTACTTC. Translating it yields CASSLDAGLSGETQYF.

This clonotype was found many times. The rearrangement links TRBV7-9 to TRBJ2-2; D uncertain. Germline values: CDR1 SEHNR, CDR2 FQNEAQ (reference sequence). The CDR3 length is 12 residues. Trimming took off 6 bases at V and 4 bases at J, with 6 bases between the two ends. The CDR3 sequence is CASSSPTGELFF. The DNA for the CDR3 is TGTGCCAGCAGTTCGCCCACCGGGGAGCTGTTTTTT.

This chain links TRBV25-1 with TRBJ2-5; weak D call: TRBD2 (7 bases). V lost 2 bases, J lost 4 bases, and 11 bases lay in between. This CDR3 is 14 amino acids long. Looked up from germline, CDR1 is MGHDK and CDR2 is SYGVNS. The CDR3 DNA is TGTGCCAGCAGTGAAAGGGGGAGGGGAGAGACCCAGTACTTC. Translated, it gives CASSERGRGETQYF.

This clonotype was counted between two and nine times. Given a much more abundant clone one base away, this may be a read error. V is TRBV20-1 and J is TRBJ1-1; the D is unclear. CDR1 DFQATT and CDR2 SNEGSKA come from the germline V gene (reference sequence). This CDR3 is 12 amino acids long. Trimming shortened V by 2 bases and J by 1 base, and 5 bases separated the two germline ends. CDR3 coding DNA: TGCAGTGCTAGAAGCGGGAACACTGAAGCTTTCTTT. Its translation: CSARSGNTEAFF.

The rearrangement uses TRBV20-1 and TRBJ1-5; 9 bases are shared with TRBD1. V dropped 5 bases and J dropped 1; count of bases not matched to a gene: 9. The CDR3 totals 16 residues. Germline V gene sequence: CDR1 DFQATT, CDR2 SNEGSKA (reference sequence). The CDR3 coding sequence is TGCAGTGCTTGGGACAGGGAGGAGGGAAGCAATCAGCCCCAGCATTTT. Its translation: CSAWDREEGSNQPQHF.

This clonotype was seen ten or more times. This chain joins TRBV29-1 and TRBJ2-7; D may be TRBD1 (5 bases). The CDR3 sequence is 12 residues long. The germline V and J ends were trimmed by 3 bases and 3 bases, with 9 bases remaining between them. Germline lookup yields CDR1 SQVTM and CDR2 ANQGSEA. The CDR3, as DNA: TGCAGCGTTGAGGACAACGACTACGAGCAGTACTTC. Encoded protein: CSVEDNDYEQYF.

As concerns this clonotype: This could be a read error, since a much larger clone is one nucleotide away. J is TRBJ2-7 and V is TRBV5-5; TRBD1 agrees at 8 bases. The length of the CDR3 is 14 residues. The germline V gene has CDR1 SGHKS and CDR2 YYEKEE (reference sequence). Here the CDR3 DNA reads TGCGCCAGCAGCTTGGCGGACAGGGCGGGCGAGCAGCACTTC. Translating gives CASSLADRAGEQHF.

The V and J genes are TRBV7-9 and TRBJ2-5; possible D gene TRBD1, 5 bases. This CDR3 is built from 12 residues. CDR1 is SEHNR and CDR2 is FQNEAQ in the germline V gene (reference sequence). With 5 bases removed from V and 7 bases from J, the gap between germline ends came to 11 bases. The CDR3 loop reads CASSQGSGTQYF. The CDR3, as DNA: TGTGCCAGCAGCCAGGGCTCCGGGACCCAGTACTTC. The variable domain in full, with the rest retrieved from reference TRBV7-9 and TRBJ2-5, is DTGVSQNPRHKITKRGQNVTFRCDPISEHNRLYWYRQTLGQGPEFLTYFQNEAQLEKSRLLSDRFSAERPKGSFSTLEIQRTEQGDSAMYLCASSQGSGTQYFGPGTRLLVL.

This clonotype was recorded many times. The chain couples TRBV10-3 to TRBJ1-2; no reliable D call. V gave up 2 bases and J gave up 4 bases, with 11 bases separating them. Germline V gives CDR1 ENHRY, CDR2 SYGVKD. This CDR3 comprises 14 residues. The CDR3: CAISEGKRVYGYTF. CDR3 nucleotide sequence: TGTGCCATCAGTGAGGGAAAAAGGGTCTATGGCTACACCTTC.

Points on this clonotype: A much more abundant neighbour one base away suggests this may be a read error. The rearrangement joins TRBV2 to TRBJ1-1; possible D gene TRBD1, 6 bases. Germline-derived CDR1 and CDR2 are SNHLY and FYNNEI. The CDR3 loop spans 14 amino acids. The CDR3 sequence: CANSERGGLAEAFF. CDR3 nucleotides: TGTGCCAACAGTGAACGGGGGGGCTTGGCTGAAGCTTTCTTT.

This clonotype showed up many times. The chain has TRBV2 and TRBJ2-7; TRBD2 matches 8 bases. Germline CDR1 and CDR2: SNHLY and FYNNEI. The CDR3 has 14 amino acids. V gave up 8 bases and J gave up 3 bases; unmatched junction bases: 9. CDR3 DNA: TGTGCCAGCCTCTACGGGAGCGGGAGCTACGAGCAGTACTTC. It yields the protein CASLYGSGSYEQYF.

As regards this clonotype: This may be a read error: a much more frequent sequence differs by one nucleotide. The chain links TRBV11-1 to TRBJ1-1; TRBD1 is a possible D gene (6 bases). This CDR3 has 14 amino acids. Germline values: CDR1 SGHAT, CDR2 FQDESV (reference sequence). The CDR3 is CAKLPLQGVTGAFF. DNA of the CDR3: TGTGCCAAACTACCTCTACAGGGTGTAACTGGAGCTTTCTTT.

The V and J genes are TRBV24-1 and TRBJ1-1; possibly TRBD1 for D (5 bases). This CDR3 comprises 14 residues. Between the trimmed V and J ends, which lost 7 bases and 3 bases, there was a span of 14 bases. CDR1 KGHDR and CDR2 SFDVKD come from the germline V gene. The CDR3 region has the DNA TGTGCCACCAGCTCTAGGGGAGAACACACTGAAGCTTTCTTT. It codes for CATSSRGEHTEAFF.

V and J are TRBV29-1 and TRBJ1-1, with D perhaps TRBD1 (6 bases). The germline V and J ends were trimmed by 4 bases and 9 bases, with 12 bases remaining between them. The V gene's germline CDR1 is SQVTM and CDR2 ANQGSEA. The CDR3 totals 11 residues. In DNA form, the CDR3 reads TGCAGCGTTGTCGGCAGGGGAAAAGCTTTCTTT. Translating gives CSVVGRGKAFF.

The rearrangement links TRBV15 to TRBJ1-3; D gene unclear. This CDR3 contains 15 residues. Germline assignment: CDR1 LNHNV and CDR2 YYDKDF (reference sequence). Trimming stripped 3 bases from V and 0 bases from J, with 9 bases between. Here the CDR3 reads CATSSYGDSGNTIYF. In DNA, the CDR3 is TGTGCCACCAGCAGTTACGGCGACTCTGGAAACACCATATATTTT.

The chain uses TRBV7-2 and TRBJ2-7; D remains unclear. The CDR3 spans 14 residues. The V gene's germline CDR1 is SGHTA and CDR2 FQGNSA. The V gene lost 5 bases and the J gene lost 7 bases, with 18 bases spanning the gap. The CDR3 DNA sequence: TGTGCCAGCAGCATCTCATACTCGGCCCCGGAGCAGTACTTC. Protein sequence: CASSISYSAPEQYF.

The chain employs TRBV7-2 and TRBJ2-5; perhaps D is TRBD1 or TRBD2 (5 bases each). This CDR3 comprises 13 residues. Germline values: CDR1 SGHTA, CDR2 FQGNSA. V lost 5 bases, J lost 7 bases, and 14 bases lay in between. The CDR3 sequence is CASSLTWGPTQYF. The CDR3 nucleotides read TGTGCCAGCAGCCTAACCTGGGGACCGACCCAGTACTTC. The variable domain in full, completed from reference TRBV7-2 and TRBJ2-5, reads GAGVSQSPSNKVTEKGKDVELRCDPISGHTALYWYRQSLGQGLEFLIYFQGNSAPDKSGLPSDRFSAERTGGSVSTLTIQRTQQEDSAVYLCASSLTWGPTQYFGPGTRLLVL.

This clonotype has a count of ten or more. The chain uses TRBV29-1 and TRBJ2-7, with 8 bases fitting TRBD1. This CDR3 contains 14 residues. With V trimmed by 6 bases and J by 1 base, 8 bases remained unmatched. Germline V gene data show CDR1 as SQVTM and CDR2 as ANQGSEA. In DNA, the CDR3 is TGCAGCGTAAGGAGGACAGGGTCATCCTACGAGCAGTACTTC. As protein: CSVRRTGSSYEQYF.

In the case of this clonotype: A much larger clonotype is one base distant, so this may be a read error. The chain joins TRBV15 to TRBJ1-5; D gene ambiguous. CDR3 length: 13 residues. Trimming pared 1 base from V and 3 bases from J, leaving 4 bases between. Germline V lookup: CDR1 LNHNV, CDR2 YYDKDF (reference sequence). The CDR3 here is CATSRGPNQPQHF. The CDR3 coding sequence is TGTGCCACCAGCAGAGGACCCAATCAGCCCCAGCATTTT.

With regard to this clonotype: One junction end disagrees with the germline gene, perhaps due to a read error. This chain connects TRBV10-3 to TRBJ1-3, with D perhaps TRBD1 (6 bases). The CDR3 sequence is 16 residues long. CDR1 and CDR2 (germline): ENHRY, SYGVKD. The CDR3 sequence: CASSNGGQGPGNTIYF. DNA for the CDR3: TGTGCCAGCAGTAACGGGGGGCAGGGGCCTGGAAACACCATATATTTT.

This clonotype was observed a handful of times. This rearrangement joins TRBV9 to TRBJ2-7; D is possibly TRBD2 (5 bases). This CDR3 spans 14 amino acids. Germline V gene lookup returns CDR1 SGDLS and CDR2 YYNGEE. The V end lost 7 bases, the J end lost 0 bases, and 14 bases lay between the germline ends. CDR3 nucleotide sequence: TGTGCCAGCTCCCGGGCGGGCCTCTCCTACGAGCAGTACTTC. The encoded protein is CASSRAGLSYEQYF.

At least ten counts were recorded for this clonotype. This chain links TRBV15 with TRBJ2-7; D may be TRBD2 (6 bases). The CDR3 consists of 14 residues. CDR1 is LNHNV and CDR2 is YYDKDF in the germline V gene (reference sequence). V was trimmed by 0 bases and J by 6 bases, leaving 12 bases between them. Here the CDR3 DNA reads TGTGCCACCAGCAGAGATTTCGGGAGCCTCGAGCAGTACTTC. Protein product: CATSRDFGSLEQYF. The whole variable domain, filled in from reference TRBV15 and TRBJ2-7, reads DAMVIQNPRYQVTQFGKPVTLSCSQTLNHNVMYWYQQKSSQAPKLLFHYYDKDFNNEADTPDNFQSRRPNTSFCFLDIRSPGLGDTAMYLCATSRDFGSLEQYFGPGTRLTVT.

This clonotype has only a few counts. This chain connects TRBV14 to TRBJ1-2; TRBD1 agrees at 7 bases. Germline V gene sequence: CDR1 SGHDN, CDR2 FVKESK. Unmatched junction bases numbered 4, after V lost 2 bases and J lost 4 bases. CDR3 size: 14 residues. CDR3 loop: CASSQIQGTYGYTF. DNA for the CDR3: TGTGCCAGCAGCCAAATACAGGGGACCTATGGCTACACCTTC.

The CDR3 protein is CASSDSASSLGTGSYEQYF. The DNA for the CDR3 is TGTGCCAGCAGTGATAGTGCCAGCAGCTTAGGCACAGGCTCCTACGAGCAGTACTTC. The rearrangement joins TRBV25-1 to TRBJ2-7, with a possible D match to TRBD1 (5 bases). The germline gives CDR1 MGHDK, CDR2 SYGVNS. CDR3 length equals 19 residues. V was trimmed by 3 bases and J by 0 bases, leaving 24 bases between them.

This clonotype is a singleton in its sample. A read error may be the cause here, since a much bigger clone is one base away. The chain links TRBV7-9 to TRBJ1-1; D unclear. In germline, CDR1 is SEHNR, CDR2 FQNEAQ (reference sequence). The length of the CDR3 is 13 residues. CDR3: CASRLGMNTGAFF. In nucleotides, the CDR3 is TGTGCCAGCAGATTAGGGATGAACACTGGAGCTTTCTTT. Based on the CDR3 plus reference TRBV7-9 and TRBJ1-1, the full variable domain is DTGVSQNPRHKITKRGQNVTFRCDPISEHNRLYWYRQTLGQGPEFLTYFQNEAQLEKSRLLSDRFSAERPKGSFSTLEIQRTEQGDSAMYLCASRLGMNTGAFFGQGTRLTVV.

The chain couples TRBV5-4 to TRBJ2-7, with a weak D call TRBD2 (6 bases). The V end lost 0 bases, the J end lost 3 bases, and 13 bases lay between the germline ends. The CDR3 covers 15 residues. Looked up from germline, CDR1 is SGHNT and CDR2 is YYREEE (reference sequence). The CDR3 is CASSLGTGELYEQYV. The CDR3 DNA reads as TGTGCCAGCAGCTTGGGAACGGGAGAACTCTACGAGCAGTACGTC.

This clonotype occurred many times. This sequence joins TRBV2 and TRBJ1-5; no clear D. There are 13 residues in the CDR3. The germline V gene encodes CDR1 SNHLY and CDR2 FYNNEI. Deletions cut 5 bases from V and 7 bases from J, with 12 bases between. The CDR3 spells CASSWTSFQPQHF. DNA of the CDR3: TGTGCCAGCAGTTGGACCAGCTTCCAGCCCCAGCATTTT.

This rearrangement joins TRBV4-2 to TRBJ2-7; D is unresolved. Germline CDR1 LGHNA, CDR2 YNFKEQ. Trimming stripped 3 bases from V and 2 bases from J, with 11 bases between. The CDR3 length is 14 residues. The chain's CDR3 is CASSQTVTTYEQYF. In nucleotides, the CDR3 is TGTGCCAGCAGCCAGACGGTAACTACCTACGAGCAGTACTTC.

Points on this clonotype: A read error is possible here, since a much larger clone lies one base away. The chain couples TRBV7-9 to TRBJ1-1; no definite D call. Germline loops: CDR1 SEHNR, CDR2 FQNEAQ (reference sequence). This CDR3 region has 14 residues. The CDR3 coding sequence is TGTACCAGCAGCTTAGCCGAGCGGAACACTGAAGCTTTCTTT. Encoded protein: CTSSLAERNTEAFF.